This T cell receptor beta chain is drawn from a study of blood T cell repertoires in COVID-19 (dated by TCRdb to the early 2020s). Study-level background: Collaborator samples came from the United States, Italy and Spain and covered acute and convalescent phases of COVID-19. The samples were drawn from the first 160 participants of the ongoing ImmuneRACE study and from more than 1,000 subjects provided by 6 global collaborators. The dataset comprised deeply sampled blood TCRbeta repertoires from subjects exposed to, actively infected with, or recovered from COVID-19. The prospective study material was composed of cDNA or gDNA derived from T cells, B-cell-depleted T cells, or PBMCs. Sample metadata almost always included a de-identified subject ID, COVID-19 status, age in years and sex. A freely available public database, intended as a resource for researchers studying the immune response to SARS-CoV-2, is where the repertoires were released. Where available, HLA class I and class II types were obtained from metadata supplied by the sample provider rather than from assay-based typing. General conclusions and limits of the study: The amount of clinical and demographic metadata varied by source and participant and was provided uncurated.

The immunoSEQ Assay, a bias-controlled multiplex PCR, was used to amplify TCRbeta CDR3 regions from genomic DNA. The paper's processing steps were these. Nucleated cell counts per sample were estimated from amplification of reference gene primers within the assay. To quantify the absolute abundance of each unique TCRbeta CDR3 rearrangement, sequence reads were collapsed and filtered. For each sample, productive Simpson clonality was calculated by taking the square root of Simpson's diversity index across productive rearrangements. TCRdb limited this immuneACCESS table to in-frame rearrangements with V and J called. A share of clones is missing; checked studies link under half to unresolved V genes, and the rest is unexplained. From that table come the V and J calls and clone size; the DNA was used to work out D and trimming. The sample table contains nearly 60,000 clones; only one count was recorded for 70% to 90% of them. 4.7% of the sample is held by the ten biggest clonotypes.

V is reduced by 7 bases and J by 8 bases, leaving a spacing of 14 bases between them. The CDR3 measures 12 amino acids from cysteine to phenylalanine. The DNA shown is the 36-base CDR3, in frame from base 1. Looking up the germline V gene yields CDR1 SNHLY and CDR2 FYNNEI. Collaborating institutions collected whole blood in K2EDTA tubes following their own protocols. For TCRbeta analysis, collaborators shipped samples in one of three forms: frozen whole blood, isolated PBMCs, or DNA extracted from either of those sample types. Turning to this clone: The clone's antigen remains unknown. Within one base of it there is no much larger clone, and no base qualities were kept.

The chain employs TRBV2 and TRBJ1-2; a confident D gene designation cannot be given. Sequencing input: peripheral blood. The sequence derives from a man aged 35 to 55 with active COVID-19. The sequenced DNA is TGTGCCAGCACCGAGCCGGAGGTCGGCTACACCTTC. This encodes CASTEPEVGYTF. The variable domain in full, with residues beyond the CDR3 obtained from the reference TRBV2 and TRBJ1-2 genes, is EPEVTQTPSHQVTQMGQEVILRCVPISNHLYFYWYRQILGQKVEFLVSFYNNEISEKSEIFDDQFSVERPDGSNFTLKIRSTKLEDSAMYFCASTEPEVGYTFGSGTRLTVV.